One and the same sample provided the 18 T cell receptor beta chains below, sequenced in a study of cytomegalovirus exposure and HLA in healthy donors. 60 Vbeta and 13 Jbeta primers were used in PCR. TCRdb keeps only in-frame clones here, not all; method: immunoSEQ multiplex PCR. This table has about 240,000 clones, approximately 82% appearing once. The sample was PBMCs. The source is a woman aged 55-69 years in good health and CMV-seropositive.

This rearrangement joins TRBV5-6 to TRBJ2-5; the match to TRBD1 covers 7 bases. Trimming at V came to 4 bases and at J to 5 bases, leaving 14 bases not matched to a gene. This CDR3 has 16 amino acids. Germline CDR1 and CDR2: SGHDT and YYEEEE. The CDR3 protein is CASSTTGTEAEETQYF. CDR3 bases: TGTGCCAGCAGCACAACCGGGACAGAGGCGGAGGAGACCCAGTACTTC.

The chain carries TRBV5-1 and TRBJ2-1; 9 bases align to TRBD2. Germline V CDR1 and CDR2: SGHRS, YFSETQ. There are 16 residues in the CDR3. V gave up 1 base and J gave up 8 bases; unmatched junction bases: 10. The DNA of the CDR3 is TGCGCCAGCAGCTTGAATTCGGGTAGCGGGAGCCATGAGCAGTTCTTC. This encodes CASSLNSGSGSHEQFF.

This clone was picked up a small number of times. The chain employs TRBV5-1 and TRBJ1-3; D call uncertain. V lost 1 base to trimming and J lost 4 bases, with 6 bases between them. CDR1 SGHRS and CDR2 YFSETQ come from the germline V gene. The CDR3 sequence is 13 residues long. As DNA, the CDR3 is TGCGCCAGCAGCTTGATCTTCGGAAACACCATATATTTT. Translating gives CASSLIFGNTIYF.

This clone was seen only a few times. The V call is TRBV29-1, the J call TRBJ1-5; TRBD1 might be the D (5 bases). The CDR3 length is 13 residues. Germline CDR1 reads SQVTM; CDR2 reads ANQGSEA. V dropped 4 bases and J dropped 4 bases, with 11 bases sitting between them. The CDR3 here is CSVAGGYNQPQHF. The CDR3 coding sequence is TGCAGCGTTGCCGGGGGATATAATCAGCCCCAGCATTTT.

The rearrangement uses TRBV28 and TRBJ1-1; D gene uncertain. This CDR3 comprises 14 residues. V gave up 1 base and J gave up 5 bases, with 11 bases separating them. Germline V gene sequence: CDR1 MDHEN, CDR2 SYDVKM. In nucleotides, the CDR3 is TGTGCCAGCAGTTTATACGAGGGTGAAACTGAAGCTTTCTTT. Residues: CASSLYEGETEAFF.

J is TRBJ1-4 and V is TRBV7-9; 7 bases align to TRBD1. J was trimmed by 5 bases and V by 5 bases; bases with no gene match: 11. In germline, CDR1 is SEHNR, CDR2 FQNEAQ (reference sequence). The CDR3 is made up of 16 amino acids. The CDR3 DNA reads TGTGCCAGCAGCCCAGGGGACAGAGTCGGAAATGAAAAACTGTTTTTT. This encodes CASSPGDRVGNEKLFF.

The chain uses TRBV6-5 and TRBJ2-7; 7 nucleotides match TRBD1. The germline V gene has CDR1 MNHEY and CDR2 SVGAGI. The CDR3 covers 14 residues. V shed 5 bases and J 2 bases; nucleotides not matched to a gene: 6. CDR3 sequence reads: CASSPQGNPYEQYF. DNA of the CDR3: TGTGCCAGCAGTCCACAGGGGAACCCCTACGAGCAGTACTTC.

The J gene is TRBJ1-1, the V gene TRBV11-2; no clear D gene. Germline V lookup: CDR1 SGHAT, CDR2 FQNNGV. The CDR3 contains 15 residues. V lost 1 base and J lost 5, with 14 bases in between. CDR3 coding DNA: TGTGCCAGCAGCTTAGGGCCCATCCCTAGGACTGAAGCTTTCTTT. Its translation is CASSLGPIPRTEAFF.

V and J are TRBV5-4 and TRBJ1-1, with 8 positions matching TRBD1. Germline lookup yields CDR1 SGHNT and CDR2 YYREEE (reference sequence). The ends lost 3 bases at V and 1 base at J; junction bases unmatched: 5. CDR3 length: 15 residues. CDR3 in amino acids: CASSYIDRGNTEAFF. For the CDR3, the DNA is TGTGCCAGCAGCTATATTGACAGGGGGAACACTGAAGCTTTCTTT.

The chain is built from TRBV6-4 and TRBJ2-3; D is undetermined. Trimming took 4 bases from V and 0 from J, leaving 2 bases between them. CDR1 and CDR2 from the germline V gene are MRHNA and SNTAGT. The CDR3 has 12 amino acids. The CDR3 loop is CASSASTDTQYF. Written as DNA, the CDR3 is TGTGCCAGCAGTGCTAGCACAGATACGCAGTATTTT.

The gene calls are TRBV19 and TRBJ2-1; 8 bases are a match to TRBD2. This CDR3 region has 14 residues. Germline-derived CDR1 and CDR2 are LNHDA and SQIVND (reference sequence). The V and J ends lost 9 bases and 9 bases, in that order; junction bases with no gene match: 13. The CDR3 sequence: CASRPGTSGVEQFF. As DNA, the CDR3 is TGTGCCAGCCGTCCCGGGACTAGTGGGGTTGAGCAGTTCTTC.

The rearrangement links TRBV7-9 to TRBJ2-1; 10 nucleotides agree with TRBD1. Germline V gene sequence: CDR1 SEHNR, CDR2 FQNEAQ (reference sequence). V shed 8 bases, J shed 6 bases, and the junction held 10 bases outside the gene matches. The CDR3 extends over 15 amino acids. CDR3 nucleotide sequence: TGTGCCAGCCGGGCCGGGACAGGGGCCGTCAATGAGCAGTTCTTC. It yields the protein CASRAGTGAVNEQFF.

V is TRBV19 and J is TRBJ1-1, with a weak D call TRBD1 (6 bases). Germline CDR1 reads LNHDA; CDR2 reads SQIVND (reference sequence). The CDR3 length is 13 residues. The V end was cut by 5 bases, the J end by 10 bases, with 17 bases between. The CDR3 sequence is CASSFPQGRAAFF. CDR3 nucleotides: TGTGCCAGTAGTTTCCCCCAGGGGCGAGCAGCTTTCTTT.

This clone was seen only once. This chain uses TRBV28 with TRBJ2-5; 11 bases line up with TRBD1. This CDR3 region has 15 residues. Looked up from germline, CDR1 is MDHEN and CDR2 is SYDVKM. J lost 5 bases, V lost 6 bases, and 8 bases had no gene match. CDR3 protein: CASSLDRGPGETQYF. The DNA for the CDR3 is TGTGCCAGCAGCCTGGACAGGGGGCCCGGGGAGACCCAGTACTTC.

The rearrangement links TRBV7-9 to TRBJ2-6; tentatively, D is TRBD1 (6 bases). CDR1 SEHNR and CDR2 FQNEAQ come from the germline V gene (reference sequence). The CDR3 is 17 residues long. V was cut by 1 base and J by 0 bases, with 10 bases left in between. The CDR3 loop reads CASSLVPGHSGANVLTF. The CDR3 nucleotides are TGTGCCAGCAGCTTAGTCCCGGGACACTCTGGGGCCAACGTCCTGACTTTC.

J is TRBJ1-2 and V is TRBV28; D uncertain. This CDR3 has 12 residues. Trimming stripped 8 bases from V and 5 bases from J, with 12 bases between. Per germline, CDR1 MDHEN and CDR2 SYDVKM. The CDR3 spells CASQRRLYGYTF. DNA of the CDR3: TGTGCCAGCCAGCGGCGATTGTATGGCTACACCTTC.

The chain uses TRBV2 and TRBJ1-2, with unresolved D. Germline-derived CDR1 and CDR2 are SNHLY and FYNNEI. Trimming cost V 11 bases and J 6 bases, with 10 bases left between them. This CDR3 has 10 residues. CDR3 in amino acids: CARERDGYTF. CDR3 nucleotides: TGTGCCCGGGAGAGGGATGGCTACACCTTC.

The count of this clone is one. The chain couples TRBV6-5 to TRBJ1-4, with a weak D call TRBD1 (5 bases). There are 12 residues in the CDR3. Germline V CDR1 and CDR2: MNHEY, SVGAGI. V was cut by 5 bases and J by 10 bases, with 11 bases left in between. The CDR3 sequence: CASSKTGRKLFF. The DNA for the CDR3 is TGTGCCAGCAGTAAAACAGGAAGAAAACTGTTTTTT.